This TCR beta chain appears in the sequencing data of a study of OX40 agonist ivuxolimab in advanced cancers. This clone was detected only a few times. Assay: immunoSEQ multiplex PCR; the TCRdb copy retains only in-frame clones and omits some. This table holds more than 55,000 clones, around 86% found once. The CDR3 sequence is 14 residues long. V shed 3 bases and J shed 2 bases, with 11 bases lying between them. Per germline, CDR1 MDHEN and CDR2 SYDVKM. The receptor comes from an adult with an advanced solid tumor such as melanoma, head and neck, liver or kidney cancer. The gene calls are TRBV28 and TRBJ2-7; no firm D call. The sequencing here drew on CD4+ or CD8+ T cells sorted from blood, taken in a trial of the OX40 agonist ivuxolimab. DNA of the CDR3: TGTGCCAGCAGTTTTAGCCCGAATACCTACGAGCAGTACTTC. This codes for CASSFSPNTYEQYF.